Listed below are T cell receptor beta chains from one sample, sequenced in a study of breast tumors, draining lymph nodes, adjacent tissues. MiXCR was run by TCRdb on the multiplex PCR reads, yielding one entry per CDR3 protein. Of approximately 250,000 distinct CDR3 sequences listed, less than 40% are singletons. Sequencing was performed on axillary lymph node tissue. All receptors derive from a female donor with breast cancer. Some clones in this sample may be carry-over from other donors' samples. CDR3s include the opening cysteine and the closing phenylalanine or tryptophan. D genes are given only for firm matches.

CDR3aa | j_gene | len | v_gene | d_gene
CATSDEGIQPQHF | TRBJ1-5 | 13 | TRBV24-1 | .
CASSTHRGRGNQPQHF | TRBJ1-5 | 16 | TRBV19 | TRBD1
CANSPPPALREGESWTQYF | TRBJ2-5 | 19 | TRBV6-4 | TRBD2
CASSLEDRDRTGELFF | TRBJ2-2 | 16 | TRBV11-2 | .
CSAPRQEVRATNEKLFF | TRBJ1-4 | 17 | TRBV20-1 | .
CASSLAEAGWYGYTF | TRBJ1-2 | 15 | TRBV5-6 | .
CASSFSGSPSNEQFF | TRBJ2-1 | 15 | TRBV12-3/TRBV12-4 | .
CASRRGQGSDEQFF | TRBJ2-1 | 14 | TRBV2 | TRBD1
CASSSDSPGEQFF | TRBJ2-1 | 13 | TRBV7-9 | .
CATSRLVTGGNNQPQHF | TRBJ1-5 | 17 | TRBV24-1 | TRBD1
CASSLSAGESYEQYF | TRBJ2-7 | 15 | TRBV7-2 | TRBD2
CASSREGSSYEQYF | TRBJ2-7 | 14 | TRBV3-1 | .
CSARDRTSGGGYTF | TRBJ1-2 | 14 | TRBV20-1 | .
CSALEQADNSPLHF | TRBJ1-6 | 14 | TRBV20-1 | .
CASSLRGDRGAGELFF | TRBJ2-2 | 16 | TRBV5-5 | .
CSASLTETGNINQPQHF | TRBJ1-5 | 17 | TRBV20-1 | TRBD1
CASTLAGGGNEQYF | TRBJ2-3 | 14 | TRBV7-9 | TRBD2
CASSSYWREYAGELFF | TRBJ2-2 | 16 | TRBV3-1 | TRBD2
CASRRERGPETQYF | TRBJ2-5 | 14 | TRBV6-5 | .
CASSQGPGDRGHGYTF | TRBJ1-2 | 16 | TRBV4-1 | TRBD1
CATSSSDSLEQYF | TRBJ2-7 | 13 | TRBV15 | .
CASSESRFRFVASGGINTDTQYF | TRBJ2-3 | 23 | TRBV10-1 | TRBD2
CASSLQRGAGEAFF | TRBJ1-1 | 14 | TRBV11-3 | .
CSAETGANGYTF | TRBJ1-2 | 12 | TRBV20-1 | TRBD1
CASSRHSTGELFF | TRBJ2-2 | 13 | TRBV7-9 | .
CASSWGQGGYGYTIYF | TRBJ1-3 | 16 | TRBV12-3/TRBV12-4 | TRBD1
CASSLTGTSGSARTYNEQFF | TRBJ2-1 | 20 | TRBV7-2 | TRBD2
CSARGLGYGSTF | TRBJ1-2 | 12 | TRBV20-1 | .
CASSSNRGGAWGLNVYGNQPQHF | TRBJ1-5 | 23 | TRBV11-2 | TRBD1